These 20 T cell receptor beta chains were sequenced from one sample in a study of T cell responses to AZD1222 COVID-19 vaccine. Assay used: immunoSEQ multiplex PCR; TCRdb lists only in-frame clones, some missing. The table records roughly 13,000 clones, about four fifths of them present only once. The source was peripheral blood, collected 28 days after the second AZD1222 dose. Receptors were obtained from an adult who received the AZD1222 COVID-19 vaccine.

This chain connects TRBV6-5 to TRBJ1-1, with D possibly matching TRBD1 (6 bases). The V end was cut by 6 bases, the J end by 0 bases, with 14 bases between. CDR1 MNHEY and CDR2 SVGAGI come from the germline V gene. The CDR3 loop spans 15 amino acids. This CDR3 is CASSSGGAMNTEAFF. Here the CDR3 DNA reads TGTGCCAGCAGCTCCGGGGGGGCCATGAACACTGAAGCTTTCTTT.

This clone was counted between two and nine times. The CDR3 nucleotides read TGTGCCAGTAGTACAGGGGGGTATTCCGAGCAGTACTTC. It codes for CASSTGGYSEQYF. The chain carries TRBV19 and TRBJ2-7; D is perhaps TRBD1 (7 bases). This CDR3 spans 13 amino acids. Between the trimmed V and J ends, which lost 4 bases and 6 bases, there was a span of 13 bases. Germline assignment: CDR1 LNHDA and CDR2 SQIVND (reference sequence).

In DNA, the CDR3 is TGTGCCAGCAGCGCCCCTCTAGGGCGGGGGACCCAAGGGGAGAACACTGAAGCTTTCTTT. Its protein is CASSAPLGRGTQGENTEAFF. The chain links TRBV7-8 to TRBJ1-1, with D perhaps matching TRBD1 (5 bases). Deletions cut 5 bases from V and 1 base from J, with 29 bases between. The CDR3 has 20 residues. Germline-derived CDR1 and CDR2 are SGHVS and FQNEAQ.

The rearrangement joins TRBV3-1 (or the pseudogene TRBV3-2) to TRBJ1-4; D possibly corresponds to TRBD1 (5 bases). The V end was cut by 4 bases, the J end by 7 bases, with 16 bases between. In germline, CDR1 is LGHDT, CDR2 YNNKEL (reference sequence). The length of the CDR3 is 15 residues. The CDR3 region has the DNA TGTGCCAGCAGCCCGCTTACAGGTGGGGTTGAAAAACTGTTTTTT. Its translation is CASSPLTGGVEKLFF.

The chain carries TRBV20-1 and TRBJ1-6; D uncertain. The V end was cut by 3 bases, the J end by 7 bases, with 13 bases between. Germline V CDR1 and CDR2: DFQATT, SNEGSKA (reference sequence). This CDR3 is built from 14 residues. The CDR3 protein is CSASRLGTNSPLHF. The DNA of the CDR3 is TGCAGTGCTAGTAGACTGGGCACCAATTCACCCCTCCACTTT.

The rearrangement joins TRBV7-9 to TRBJ1-2; the D is unclear. The length of the CDR3 is 13 residues. With 5 bases removed from V and 4 bases from J, the gap between germline ends came to 11 bases. Germline assignment: CDR1 SEHNR and CDR2 FQNEAQ (reference sequence). CDR3 in amino acids: CASSLRDFYGYTF. The CDR3 coding sequence is TGTGCCAGCAGCCTTCGGGATTTCTATGGCTACACCTTC.

The chain has TRBV12-3 or TRBV12-4 and TRBJ1-2; TRBD1 matches at 7 bases. J gave up 7 bases and V 7 bases, and 9 bases lay outside the gene matches. This CDR3 comprises 13 residues. CDR3 in DNA: TGTGCCAGCACCGACGACAGGGTCCTTGGCTACACCTTC. Amino acid sequence: CASTDDRVLGYTF.

This clone occurred once. The J gene is TRBJ2-7, the V gene TRBV7-9; 7 nucleotides align to TRBD1. V dropped 5 bases and J dropped 5; count of bases not matched to a gene: 6. Per germline, CDR1 SEHNR and CDR2 FQNEAQ (reference sequence). The CDR3 consists of 13 residues. The CDR3 region is CASSPQGEHEQYF. CDR3 DNA: TGTGCCAGCAGCCCTCAGGGGGAACACGAGCAGTACTTC.

V is TRBV27 and J is TRBJ2-7; D possibly corresponds to TRBD1 (6 bases). Germline V gene sequence: CDR1 MNHEY, CDR2 SMNVEV (reference sequence). This CDR3 contains 13 residues. V gave up 6 bases and J gave up 2 bases, with 11 bases separating them. CDR3 coding DNA: TGTGCCAGCAGACAGGGTCTAGCCTACGAGCAGTACTTC. It is translated as CASRQGLAYEQYF.

The J gene is TRBJ2-1, the V gene TRBV7-6; D might be TRBD2 (6 bases). The CDR3 has 16 residues. The germline V gene encodes CDR1 SGHVS and CDR2 FNYEAQ. The V and J ends lost 0 bases and 0 bases respectively, with 9 bases between them. This CDR3 reads CASSLAHGSSYNEQFF. Here the CDR3 DNA reads TGTGCCAGCAGCTTAGCGCACGGGAGCTCCTACAATGAGCAGTTCTTC.

The sample holds one count of this clone. V and J are TRBV25-1 and TRBJ2-7, with 9 nucleotides matching TRBD2. Germline values: CDR1 MGHDK, CDR2 SYGVNS. After removal of 6 bases from V and 2 bases from J, the junction contained 5 bases not matched to a gene. The CDR3 covers 14 residues. Here the CDR3 DNA reads TGTGCCAGCAGATCTAGCGGGGCTACCTACGAGCAGTACTTC. Translation: CASRSSGATYEQYF.

The gene calls are TRBV6-5 and TRBJ2-1; 11 bases fit TRBD1. The ends lost 2 bases at V and 7 bases at J; junction bases unmatched: 7. CDR3 length equals 16 residues. Germline-derived CDR1 and CDR2 are MNHEY and SVGAGI. Written as DNA, the CDR3 is TGTGCCAGCAGTTACGCCACCGGGACAGGGGGGAATGAGCAGTTCTTC. Translation: CASSYATGTGGNEQFF.

The rearrangement joins TRBV7-9 to TRBJ2-7, with TRBD1 as a possible D gene (6 bases). The CDR3 sequence is 14 residues long. Looked up from germline, CDR1 is SEHNR and CDR2 is FQNEAQ (reference sequence). V lost 4 bases, J lost 4 bases, and 14 bases lay in between. CDR3 in DNA: TGTGCCAGCAGCTCGACAGGCAGAACGTACGAGCAGTACTTC. Amino acid sequence: CASSSTGRTYEQYF.

The chain couples TRBV27 to TRBJ2-7, with D unclear. From germline, CDR1 is MNHEY and CDR2 SMNVEV (reference sequence). Deletions cut 6 bases from V and 1 base from J, with 10 bases between. The CDR3 is 13 residues long. CDR3: CASSYPGSYEQYF. CDR3 in DNA: TGTGCCAGCAGCTATCCGGGTTCCTACGAGCAGTACTTC.

The chain joins TRBV29-1 to TRBJ1-1; the match to TRBD1 covers 9 bases. V lost 8 bases, J lost 0 bases, and 4 bases stayed unmatched. CDR3 length: 13 residues. Germline V gene data show CDR1 as SQVTM and CDR2 as ANQGSEA. CDR3 loop: CSLGTGMNTEAFF. The CDR3 DNA reads as TGCAGCCTGGGGACAGGGATGAACACTGAAGCTTTCTTT.

The J gene is TRBJ2-4, the V gene TRBV1. TRBV1 is deemed a pseudogene. CDR3 size: 15 residues. The CDR3 DNA reads as TGCACCAGCAGCGAAGGGGTCCGGACGTTAAACATTCAGTACTTC. Translation: CTSSEGVRTLNIQYF.

CDR3 residues: CASSMGTAFHTF. The CDR3 DNA sequence: TGTGCCAGTAGTATGGGGACAGCCTTCCACACCTTC. The chain joins TRBV19 to TRBJ1-2; 7 positions agree with TRBD1. This CDR3 has 12 residues. J was trimmed by 12 bases and V by 3 bases; bases with no gene match: 7. Germline V gene lookup returns CDR1 LNHDA and CDR2 SQIVND (reference sequence).

The V and J genes are TRBV5-4 and TRBJ1-2; D perhaps matches TRBD1 (5 bases). Between the trimmed V and J ends, which lost 5 bases and 3 bases, there was a span of 8 bases. Germline lookup yields CDR1 SGHNT and CDR2 YYREEE (reference sequence). The length of the CDR3 is 12 residues. The CDR3 region has the DNA TGTGCCAGCAGTTCAGGGTACTATGGCTACACCTTC. Translated, it gives CASSSGYYGYTF. The entire variable domain, with the rest obtained from reference TRBV5-4 and TRBJ1-2, is as follows: ETGVTQSPTHLIKTRGQQVTLRCSSQSGHNTVSWYQQALGQGPQFIFQYYREEENGRGNFPPRFSGLQFPNYSSELNVNALELDDSALYLCASSSGYYGYTFGSGTRLTVV.

The V call is TRBV6-1, the J call TRBJ2-7; D ambiguous. Trimming pared 0 bases from V and 2 bases from J, leaving 11 bases between. This CDR3 comprises 15 residues. Germline CDR1 reads MNHNS; CDR2 reads SASEGT. The CDR3 region has the DNA TGTGCCAGCAGTGAAGCGCCGGCTGGAGCCTACGAGCAGTACTTC. Its protein product is CASSEAPAGAYEQYF.

V usage is TRBV19 and J usage is TRBJ1-3; D remains ambiguous. Trimming cost V 8 bases and J 1 base, with 15 bases left between them. This CDR3 is built from 15 residues. The germline V gene encodes CDR1 LNHDA and CDR2 SQIVND (reference sequence). The CDR3 region has the DNA TGTGCCAGTTCCGAGTATGGTCGGTCTGGAAACACCATATATTTT. This sequence encodes CASSEYGRSGNTIYF.